This paragraph reports one T cell receptor (beta chain). The antigen is undetermined. These data originate in a study of blood T cells in healthy people across ages. The CDR3 is 16 residues long. CDR1 and CDR2 from the germline V gene are ENHRY and SYGVKD. J was trimmed by 5 bases and V by 6 bases; bases with no gene match: 8. Study-level findings and limits: The study found TCR beta diversity correlated strongly with naive T cell percentage.

The use of a sample-barcoded 5' primer and a J-beta primer mix characterized a second PCR of roughly 6 to 11 cycles. Each cDNA was tagged by a template-switch adaptor containing 12 random nucleotides. One entry per CDR3 protein, called by TCRdb with MiXCR from the 5' RACE reads. The sample has roughly 790,000 distinct CDR3 sequences; about 42% are singletons. This sequence was found in a woman in her sixties or seventies in good health. The chain employs TRBV10-3 and TRBJ2-1, with 12 bases matching TRBD1. Sequenced input: blood. In DNA, the CDR3 is TGTGCCATCAGGTCCGGGACAGGGGGCATAAACAATGAGCAGTTCTTC. Translation: CAIRSGTGGINNEQFF.